This TCR beta chain was recorded in a study of CD8 T cells in Susac syndrome. Trimming removed 6 bases from V and 7 bases from J; junction bases left unmatched: 20. The CDR3 has 16 residues. The V gene's germline CDR1 is DFQATT and CDR2 SNEGSKA (reference sequence). Random hexamers were used to reverse transcribe about 0.5 to 1 ug of RNA. TCRdb reprocessed the immunoSEQ multiplex PCR reads via MiXCR and lists one record per CDR3 protein. Among about 100,000 distinct CDR3 sequences, roughly 96% were seen once, and the ten largest hold approximately 0.3%. The chain uses TRBV20-1 and TRBJ2-7; 8 bases are shared with TRBD2. The receptor's source is a human donor with Susac syndrome. The sequenced sample was CD8+ T cells from PBMCs. CDR3 coding DNA: TGCAGTGCCCACACCACCCTCGGTCCGGGGGGGGGAGAGCAGTACTTC. Protein product: CSAHTTLGPGGGEQYF.